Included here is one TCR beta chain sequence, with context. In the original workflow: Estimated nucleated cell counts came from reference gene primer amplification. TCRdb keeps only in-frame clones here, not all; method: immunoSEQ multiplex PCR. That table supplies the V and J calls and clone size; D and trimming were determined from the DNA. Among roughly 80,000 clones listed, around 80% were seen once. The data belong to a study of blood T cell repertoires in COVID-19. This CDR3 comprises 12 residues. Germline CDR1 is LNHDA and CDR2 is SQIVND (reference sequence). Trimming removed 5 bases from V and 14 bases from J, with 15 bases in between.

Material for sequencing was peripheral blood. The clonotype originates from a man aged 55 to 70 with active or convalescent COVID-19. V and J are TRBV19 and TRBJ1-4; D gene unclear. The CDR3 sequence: CASSSEGGRLFF. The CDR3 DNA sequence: TGTGCCAGTAGTTCCGAGGGAGGGAGGCTGTTTTTT.